What follows are 25 T cell receptor beta chains derived from one specimen sequenced in a study of T cells after yellow fever vaccination. TCRdb reprocessed the 5' RACE reads with MiXCR, giving one entry per CDR3 protein. The repertoire consists of under 400,000 distinct CDR3 sequences, with more than 9% occurring once and the leading ten covering roughly 18%. Here the sequenced sample was PBMCs, taken on the day of the first yellow fever vaccination. These receptors originate from a man younger than 35 who received the YFV17D yellow fever vaccine.

This chain uses TRBV18 with TRBJ1-4, with D perhaps TRBD1 (6 bases). The germline V gene has CDR1 KGHSH and CDR2 LQKENI. This CDR3 spans 15 amino acids. The ends were cut back, 2 bases at V and 6 bases at J, with 13 bases in the middle. In DNA, the CDR3 is TGTGCCAGCTCACCATTCAGGGGTGTCGATGAAAAACTGTTTTTT. Its protein is CASSPFRGVDEKLFF. The full variable domain, rest sourced from reference TRBV18 and TRBJ1-4, is NAGVMQNPRHLVRRRGQEARLRCSPMKGHSHVYWYRQLPEEGLKFMVYLQKENIIDESGMPKERFSAEFPKEGPSILRIQQVVRGDSAAYFCASSPFRGVDEKLFFGSGTQLSVL.

The table lists this clonotype with a few counts. The chain recombines TRBV29-1 with TRBJ2-5, with 7 bases that match TRBD2. With V trimmed by 3 bases and J by 5 bases, 6 bases remained unmatched. From germline, CDR1 is SQVTM and CDR2 ANQGSEA. The CDR3 has 13 amino acids. This CDR3 reads CSVDPGGTETQYF. CDR3 in DNA: TGCAGCGTTGACCCGGGGGGTACGGAGACCCAGTACTTC.

This chain uses TRBV19 with TRBJ1-6, with a possible D match to TRBD1 (5 bases). Trimming took off 7 bases at V and 11 bases at J, with 15 bases between the two ends. This CDR3 has 13 residues. Per the germline V gene, CDR1 is LNHDA and CDR2 is SQIVND (reference sequence). The CDR3 DNA reads as TGTGCCAGTATCGGGCAGGGTGGTACACCCCTCCACTTT. This gives the protein CASIGQGGTPLHF.

The chain links TRBV5-6 to TRBJ2-5; D not resolved. This CDR3 comprises 15 residues. Trimming took 0 bases from V and 2 from J, leaving 11 bases between them. Germline V gene data show CDR1 as SGHDT and CDR2 as YYEEEE. The CDR3 DNA reads TGTGCCAGCAGCTTGGGGCTCGTTCGACAAGAGACCCAGTACTTC. This sequence encodes CASSLGLVRQETQYF. Combining the CDR3 with reference TRBV5-6 and TRBJ2-5 gives the whole variable domain DAGVTQSPTHLIKTRGQQVTLRCSPKSGHDTVSWYQQALGQGPQFIFQYYEEEERQRGNFPDRFSGHQFPNYSSELNVNALLLGDSALYLCASSLGLVRQETQYFGPGTRLLVL.

This clonotype has at least ten counts. The chain uses TRBV9 and TRBJ2-7; D is perhaps TRBD1 or TRBD2 (5 bases each). V was trimmed by 2 bases and J by 2 bases, leaving 11 bases between them. The CDR3 length is 14 residues. Germline V gene data show CDR1 as SGDLS and CDR2 as YYNGEE. The CDR3 nucleotides are TGTGCCAGCAGCGTGACACCGGGACCCTACGAGCAGTACTTC. Translating gives CASSVTPGPYEQYF.

This clonotype was seen a few times. The J gene is TRBJ2-2, the V gene TRBV6-1; 8 bases map to TRBD1. V lost 6 bases and J lost 6; bases outside the gene matches: 6. In germline, CDR1 is MNHNS, CDR2 SASEGT. The CDR3 loop spans 14 amino acids. In nucleotides, the CDR3 is TGTGCCAGCAGGTGGACAGGGTCTGCCGGGGAGCTGTTTTTT. This sequence encodes CASRWTGSAGELFF.

This clonotype has a handful of counts. V and J are TRBV29-1 and TRBJ2-1, with a possible D match to TRBD2 (5 bases). The CDR3 runs to 14 residues. Trimming removed 3 bases at V and 7 bases at J, with 16 bases between. CDR1 SQVTM and CDR2 ANQGSEA come from the germline V gene. CDR3 sequence reads: CSVEGTLGGNEQFF. In DNA, the CDR3 is TGCAGCGTTGAGGGAACTCTTGGAGGAAATGAGCAGTTCTTC.

In its sample, this clonotype was seen a few times. The genes are TRBV7-9 and TRBJ1-1, with TRBD1 matching 9 bases. This CDR3 comprises 15 residues. Germline CDR1 is SEHNR and CDR2 is FQNEAQ (reference sequence). The V segment lost 7 bases and the J segment 6 bases; nucleotides outside the gene matches: 12. The CDR3 region has the DNA TGTGCCAGCACCATAGGACAGGGGAATTGGGCTGAAGCTTTCTTT. Translated, it gives CASTIGQGNWAEAFF.

This clonotype was counted ten times or more. This chain joins TRBV29-1 and TRBJ2-5; D perhaps matches TRBD2 (5 bases). The germline V gene encodes CDR1 SQVTM and CDR2 ANQGSEA. Between the trimmed V and J ends, which lost 1 base and 3 bases, there was a span of 9 bases. The CDR3 covers 13 residues. CDR3 loop: CSVEGPSKETQYF. The CDR3 DNA sequence: TGCAGCGTTGAAGGGCCTAGCAAAGAGACCCAGTACTTC.

The chain combines TRBV6-5 with TRBJ2-2; D gene uncertain. Deletions cut 0 bases from V and 0 bases from J, with 8 bases between. The CDR3 is 16 residues long. CDR1 and CDR2 from the germline V gene are MNHEY and SVGAGI. The DNA for the CDR3 is TGTGCCAGCAGTTACTCGGGTGGGGCGAACACCGGGGAGCTGTTTTTT. This sequence encodes CASSYSGGANTGELFF.

This clonotype was detected ten times or more. The rearrangement uses TRBV7-2 and TRBJ2-5; D uncertain. CDR1 and CDR2 from the germline V gene are SGHTA and FQGNSA. The CDR3 length is 11 residues. V lost 2 bases and J lost 6, with 4 bases in between. As DNA, the CDR3 is TGTGCCAGCAGCTTAAAAAAGACCCAGTACTTC. It yields the protein CASSLKKTQYF.

The rearrangement uses TRBV5-1 and TRBJ2-6; possibly TRBD1 for D (6 bases). V lost 4 bases and J lost 2, with 10 bases in between. In germline, CDR1 is SGHRS, CDR2 YFSETQ. The length of the CDR3 is 15 residues. The CDR3 region is CASSPGTTGANVLTF. The CDR3 DNA reads TGCGCCAGCAGCCCCGGGACAACTGGGGCCAACGTCCTGACTTTC. Using reference TRBV5-1 and TRBJ2-6 for the parts outside the CDR3, the full variable domain is KAGVTQTPRYLIKTRGQQVTLSCSPISGHRSVSWYQQTPGQGLQFLFEYFSETQRNKGNFPGRFSGRQFSNSRSEMNVSTLELGDSALYLCASSPGTTGANVLTFGAGSRLTVL.

This clonotype was found a few times. The genes are TRBV7-9 and TRBJ2-7; D may be TRBD1 (6 bases). V dropped 3 bases and J dropped 3 bases, with 12 bases sitting between them. The CDR3 sequence is 14 residues long. Germline CDR1 and CDR2: SEHNR and FQNEAQ (reference sequence). CDR3 DNA sequence: TGTGCCAGCAGCTTGGGGGCTGGCTTCTACGAGCAGTACGTC. Translation gives CASSLGAGFYEQYV.

V gene TRBV12-3 or TRBV12-4 combines with J gene TRBJ1-2; 8 positions agree with TRBD1. This CDR3 is 15 amino acids long. The J segment lost 2 bases and the V segment lost 6 bases, leaving 8 bases of the junction unmatched. In DNA form, the CDR3 reads TGTGCCAGCAGCAGGACTTGGGACAGGAACTATGGCTACACCTTC. This gives the protein CASSRTWDRNYGYTF.

The chain combines TRBV7-9 with TRBJ1-2; D is undetermined. V shed 1 base and J shed 7 bases, with 22 bases lying between them. Germline V gives CDR1 SEHNR, CDR2 FQNEAQ (reference sequence). The CDR3 extends over 17 amino acids. The CDR3 nucleotides are TGTGCCAGCAGCTTAGGTAGACGCGGGGATGAAAGATCTGGCTACACCTTC. Encoded protein: CASSLGRRGDERSGYTF. Based on the CDR3 plus reference TRBV7-9 and TRBJ1-2, the full variable domain is DTGVSQNPRHKITKRGQNVTFRCDPISEHNRLYWYRQTLGQGPEFLTYFQNEAQLEKSRLLSDRFSAERPKGSFSTLEIQRTEQGDSAMYLCASSLGRRGDERSGYTFGSGTRLTVV.

This clonotype was picked up a small number of times. In DNA, the CDR3 is TGCAGCGCCGCGGGGGGGCTAAACGGGGAGCTGTTTTTT. Its translation is CSAAGGLNGELFF. The chain is built from TRBV29-1 and TRBJ2-2; 9 bases align to TRBD2. Per the germline V gene, CDR1 is SQVTM and CDR2 is ANQGSEA. This CDR3 is 13 amino acids long. With 7 bases clipped from V and 7 bases from J, the junction kept 7 bases outside the gene matches.

This clonotype turned up a few times. The chain is built from TRBV13 and TRBJ2-6; D is unclear. The germline CDR1 and CDR2 sequences are PRHDT and FYEKMQ (reference sequence). With 8 bases removed from V and 1 base from J, the gap between germline ends came to 6 bases. CDR3 size: 13 residues. As DNA, the CDR3 is TGTGCCAGCGCCCGATCTGGGGCCAACGTCCTGACTTTC. It encodes CASARSGANVLTF.

The rearrangement joins TRBV29-1 to TRBJ2-2; 8 nucleotides match TRBD1. Trimming took 7 bases from V and 4 from J; bases not matched to a gene: 5. Germline-derived CDR1 and CDR2 are SQVTM and ANQGSEA. CDR3 length: 13 amino acids. CDR3 loop: CSGRDRPTGELFF. The CDR3 DNA reads TGCAGCGGCAGGGACAGGCCCACCGGGGAGCTGTTTTTT.

V gene TRBV2 combines with J gene TRBJ2-7; 7 bases agree with TRBD1. With V trimmed by 11 bases and J by 3 bases, 7 bases remained unmatched. The CDR3 sequence is 12 residues long. Germline V gives CDR1 SNHLY, CDR2 FYNNEI. CDR3 sequence reads: CAGGQASYEQYF. In DNA, the CDR3 is TGTGCCGGAGGACAGGCCAGCTACGAGCAGTACTTC.

J is TRBJ1-2 and V is TRBV3-1, with D maybe TRBD1 (5 bases). Trimming removed 2 bases from V and 8 bases from J, with 15 bases in between. Per the germline V gene, CDR1 is LGHDT and CDR2 is YNNKEL (reference sequence). This CDR3 is built from 14 residues. The CDR3 reads CASSQISGRSGYTF. The DNA of the CDR3 is TGTGCCAGCAGCCAAATTTCAGGGCGATCGGGCTACACCTTC. The full variable domain, rest sourced from reference TRBV3-1 and TRBJ1-2, is DTAVSQTPKYLVTQMGNDKSIKCEQNLGHDTMYWYKQDSKKFLKIMFSYNNKELIINETVPNRFSPKSPDKAHLNLHINSLELGDSAVYFCASSQISGRSGYTFGSGTRLTVV.

This clonotype was counted a few times. The chain uses TRBV2 and TRBJ1-4, with 10 bases identical to TRBD1. In germline, CDR1 is SNHLY, CDR2 FYNNEI. The CDR3 covers 15 residues. Unmatched junction bases numbered 9, after V lost 6 bases and J lost 8 bases. CDR3 bases: TGTGCCAGCAGCCGAAGACAGGGGGCGAAAGAAAAACTGTTTTTT. This sequence encodes CASSRRQGAKEKLFF.

This clonotype was found a few times. V gene TRBV12-3 or TRBV12-4 combines with J gene TRBJ1-1; D not certain. This CDR3 has 14 residues. V was trimmed by 2 bases and J by 6 bases, leaving 13 bases between them. The CDR3 sequence: CASSLYGLGAEAFF. Here the CDR3 DNA reads TGTGCCAGCAGTTTATACGGGTTGGGCGCTGAAGCTTTCTTT.

This clonotype was detected only a few times. The gene calls are TRBV20-1 and TRBJ2-7; D remains ambiguous. The V end was cut by 2 bases, the J end by 5 bases, with 10 bases between. The germline V gene encodes CDR1 DFQATT and CDR2 SNEGSKA (reference sequence). There are 12 residues in the CDR3. CDR3 sequence (DNA): TGCAGTGCTAGATCTGGTCTCCACGAGCAGTACTTC. Translating it yields CSARSGLHEQYF.

This rearrangement joins TRBV7-2 to TRBJ2-1; no clear D. The V gene lost 5 bases and the J gene lost 9 bases, with 14 bases spanning the gap. CDR1 and CDR2 (germline): SGHTA, FQGNSA. The CDR3 has 13 amino acids. CDR3 bases: TGTGCCAGCAGCCCCGGACCGTTCCCTGAGCAGTTCTTC. This encodes CASSPGPFPEQFF.

This clonotype came up many times. The chain couples TRBV6-2 or TRBV6-3 to TRBJ2-1, with a possible D match to TRBD2 (7 bases). V was shortened by 10 bases and J by 1 base, with 17 bases between the two germline ends. This CDR3 comprises 15 residues. Germline V gives CDR1 MNHEY, CDR2 SVGEGT. CDR3 nucleotides: TGTGCCACCAGGTGGGCGGGGGCGTCCTACAATGAGCAGTTCTTC. It yields the protein CATRWAGASYNEQFF.